The 16 T cell receptor beta chains listed next were all sequenced from one sample in a study of shared T cell receptors in the human thymus. This table comes from immunoSEQ multiplex PCR, and its TCRdb copy is limited to in-frame clones, with some not included. Found here are approximately 730,000 clones, roughly 85% of them singletons; the top ten hold roughly 0.01%. This sample also belongs to another study, concerning human thymus T cells.

The sample taken for sequencing was thymocytes. These receptors all come from a girl less than two years old with a congenital heart defect.

This clone was seen only a few times. The V gene is TRBV6-1, the J gene TRBJ1-5; D unresolved. V lost 3 bases and J lost 5, with 11 bases in between. Germline CDR1 MNHNS, CDR2 SASEGT. This CDR3 has 14 residues. The CDR3 DNA reads as TGTGCCAGCAGTGACGATACCGGAGATCAGCCCCAGCATTTT. Amino acids: CASSDDTGDQPQHF.

This chain uses TRBV18 with TRBJ2-7, with 8 bases identical to TRBD1. In germline, CDR1 is KGHSH, CDR2 LQKENI. V shed 4 bases and J 4 bases; nucleotides not matched to a gene: 12. This CDR3 has 16 residues. The CDR3 loop reads CASSRRRTGRRYEQYF. In nucleotides, the CDR3 is TGTGCCAGCTCACGGCGGAGGACAGGGAGGAGGTACGAGCAGTACTTC.

There are a few counts of this clone. The rearrangement links TRBV5-1 to TRBJ1-1, with 7 bases lining up with TRBD1. With V trimmed by 4 bases and J by 2 bases, 8 bases remained unmatched. Per the germline V gene, CDR1 is SGHRS and CDR2 is YFSETQ. CDR3 length: 15 amino acids. The CDR3 region is CASSTAGTDNTEAFF. The CDR3 nucleotides read TGCGCCAGCAGCACCGCCGGGACAGACAACACTGAAGCTTTCTTT.

This clone has a handful of counts. The chain has TRBV15 and TRBJ2-1; 8 bases agree with TRBD2. The CDR3 is made up of 14 amino acids. After removal of 1 base from V and 5 bases from J, the junction contained 1 base not matched to a gene. The V gene's germline CDR1 is LNHNV and CDR2 YYDKDF (reference sequence). CDR3 coding DNA: TGTGCCACCAGCAGAGTACTAGCGGACAATGAGCAGTTCTTC. It is translated as CATSRVLADNEQFF.

On this clone: Other DNA sequences from this sample encode an identical CDR3 as well. The chain links TRBV2 to TRBJ1-6; TRBD1 aligns across 8 bases. The CDR3 has 14 residues. The V segment lost 6 bases and the J segment 9 bases; nucleotides outside the gene matches: 7. CDR1 and CDR2 (germline): SNHLY, FYNNEI. The CDR3 loop is CASREGTGGSPLHF. The CDR3 DNA sequence: TGTGCCAGCAGGGAGGGGACAGGTGGTTCACCCCTCCACTTT.

The chain employs TRBV2 and TRBJ1-1, with D perhaps matching TRBD1 (5 bases). Looked up from germline, CDR1 is SNHLY and CDR2 is FYNNEI. The CDR3 has 14 amino acids. Trimming left V 3 bases short and J 4 bases short, with 12 bases between. The CDR3 spells CASSESRVGTEAFF. CDR3 in DNA: TGTGCCAGCAGTGAGTCCAGGGTAGGCACTGAAGCTTTCTTT.

The gene calls are TRBV19 and TRBJ1-2; a possible D gene is TRBD1 (5 bases). Trimming took 6 bases from V and 3 from J, leaving 17 bases between them. CDR3 length: 15 amino acids. Germline loops: CDR1 LNHDA, CDR2 SQIVND (reference sequence). The CDR3 coding sequence is TGTGCCAGTAGGTTCTGGGGCGCCGAACACTATGGCTACACCTTC. Translated: CASRFWGAEHYGYTF.

CDR3 in DNA: TGCGCCAGCAGCCAAGATGAGCAGGGAGGGGGTGAGCAGTTCTTC. This translates into CASSQDEQGGGEQFF. The V and J genes are TRBV4-1 and TRBJ2-1; possibly TRBD2 for D (7 bases). From germline, CDR1 is MGHRA and CDR2 YSYEKL. This CDR3 spans 15 amino acids. V dropped 0 bases and J dropped 9 bases, with 15 bases sitting between them.

V and J are TRBV5-4 and TRBJ1-1; 10 bases agree with TRBD1. With V trimmed by 3 bases and J by 5 bases, 4 bases remained unmatched. The CDR3 is 14 residues long. Germline V gene sequence: CDR1 SGHNT, CDR2 YYREEE (reference sequence). As DNA, the CDR3 is TGTGCCAGCAGCTGGGGACAGGGGAATACTGAAGCTTTCTTT. Amino acids: CASSWGQGNTEAFF.

On this clone itself: In the same sample, other DNA sequences code for this CDR3. The chain employs TRBV5-1 and TRBJ1-1; unclear D gene. CDR1 is SGHRS, CDR2 YFSETQ, per germline. V gave up 0 bases and J gave up 1 base, with 4 bases separating them. CDR3 length equals 13 residues. The CDR3 sequence is CASSLGRNTEAFF. Here the CDR3 DNA reads TGCGCCAGCAGCTTGGGTAGGAACACTGAAGCTTTCTTT.

The chain is built from TRBV5-1 and TRBJ1-3; no clear D. The CDR3 extends over 15 amino acids. V was pared by 0 bases and J by 4 bases, with 11 bases between. In germline, CDR1 is SGHRS, CDR2 YFSETQ. The CDR3 DNA is TGCGCCAGCAGCTTGGAACGGACTCGAGGAAACACCATATATTTT. This translates into CASSLERTRGNTIYF.

This chain joins TRBV5-5 and TRBJ2-7, with D perhaps matching TRBD1 (7 bases). From germline, CDR1 is SGHKS and CDR2 YYEKEE (reference sequence). The CDR3 consists of 17 residues. The V end lost 4 bases, the J end lost 2 bases, and 22 bases lay between the germline ends. The CDR3 DNA sequence: TGTGCCAGCAGCCCATCCCGCCGGGACAGCGGGCCCTACGAGCAGTACTTC. This encodes CASSPSRRDSGPYEQYF.

This clone came up once. The chain carries TRBV6-5 and TRBJ2-5; D might be TRBD1 (6 bases). Germline CDR1 reads MNHEY; CDR2 reads SVGAGI. Trimming pared 6 bases from V and 5 bases from J, leaving 13 bases between. The length of the CDR3 is 13 residues. CDR3: CASSKTGLETQYF. The CDR3 DNA sequence: TGTGCCAGCAGCAAAACAGGGCTGGAGACCCAGTACTTC.

Of note for this clone: The junction departs from the called germline gene at one end, perhaps through a read error. This sequence joins TRBV19 and TRBJ2-5; 9 bases line up with TRBD2. The germline gives CDR1 LNHDA, CDR2 SQIVND (reference sequence). The CDR3 covers 15 residues. This chain's CDR3 is CASSSGGQTQETQYF. CDR3 nucleotide sequence: TGTGCCAGCAGTAGCGGGGGTCAAACACAAGAGACCCAGTACTTC.

J is TRBJ2-5 and V is TRBV28; 7 nucleotides line up with TRBD1. Losses at the gene ends were 4 bases for V and 0 bases for J; bases not matched to a gene: 5. CDR1 and CDR2 from the germline V gene are MDHEN and SYDVKM. The CDR3 is 15 residues long. The CDR3: CASSSPRGYQETQYF. The DNA of the CDR3 is TGTGCCAGCAGTTCACCCAGGGGGTACCAAGAGACCCAGTACTTC.

The table lists this clone with a few counts. J is TRBJ2-3 and V is TRBV19, with 9 nucleotides matching TRBD2. Per germline, CDR1 LNHDA and CDR2 SQIVND (reference sequence). The CDR3 runs to 14 residues. Losses at the gene ends were 5 bases for V and 4 bases for J; bases not matched to a gene: 4. CDR3 DNA: TGTGCCAGTAGTGGCGGGGGGGCCTCAGATACGCAGTATTTT. Translation: CASSGGGASDTQYF.